The 27 T cell receptor beta chains in this list originate from one sample, sequenced in a study of blood T cell repertoires in COVID-19. Some clones are missing from TCRdb's copy, which holds only in-frame ones; the method was immunoSEQ multiplex PCR. The sample contains about 75,000 clones, around 74% of which appear only once. The sequencing sample was made of peripheral blood. These receptors were collected from a woman older than 75 with active or convalescent COVID-19.

The genes are TRBV7-8 and TRBJ2-2; D is possibly TRBD2 (5 bases). V was trimmed by 2 bases and J by 3 bases, leaving 7 bases between them. Germline V gives CDR1 SGHVS, CDR2 FQNEAQ. The CDR3 length is 14 residues. The CDR3 region is CASSLTGYTGELFF. The CDR3 DNA sequence: TGTGCCAGCAGCTTAACGGGGTACACCGGGGAGCTGTTTTTT.

The genes are TRBV24-1 and TRBJ2-1, with TRBD1 identical over 9 bases. The CDR3 has 16 residues. Germline V lookup: CDR1 KGHDR, CDR2 SFDVKD. Trimming removed 3 bases from V and 6 bases from J; junction bases left unmatched: 8. The CDR3 sequence is CATSDQGTGLINEQFF. The CDR3 coding sequence is TGTGCCACCAGTGATCAAGGGACAGGGTTGATCAATGAGCAGTTCTTC.

This chain uses TRBV19 with TRBJ1-5, with TRBD1 matching 7 bases. The CDR3 is made up of 15 amino acids. Germline CDR1 LNHDA, CDR2 SQIVND (reference sequence). With 6 bases clipped from V and 4 bases from J, the junction kept 9 bases outside the gene matches. The CDR3 coding sequence is TGTGCCAGTAGCCGAGTGACAGGGAGTAATCAGCCCCAGCATTTT. Protein: CASSRVTGSNQPQHF.

The gene calls are TRBV5-6 and TRBJ2-7; a possible D gene is TRBD1 (6 bases). Germline V gene data show CDR1 as SGHDT and CDR2 as YYEEEE. This CDR3 comprises 16 residues. Trimming removed 1 base at V and 3 bases at J, with 17 bases between. The CDR3 nucleotides read TGTGCCAGCAGCTTGTTTGGGCCAGGGGCTTTCTACGAGCAGTACTTC. Protein product: CASSLFGPGAFYEQYF.

This clone was observed a few times. The chain carries TRBV7-8 and TRBJ1-1; no clear D gene. CDR1 and CDR2 (germline): SGHVS, FQNEAQ. The CDR3 runs 16 residues. Trimming pared 2 bases from V and 3 bases from J, leaving 16 bases between. The CDR3 sequence: CASSLLLGGTYTEAFF. The CDR3 region has the DNA TGTGCCAGCAGCTTACTCCTCGGTGGTACGTACACTGAAGCTTTCTTT.

The chain uses TRBV23-1 and TRBJ2-5; D may be TRBD1 (8 bases). TRBV23-1 is an ORF; its function is uncertain. V dropped 8 bases and J dropped 1 base, with 29 bases sitting between them. The CDR3 extends over 19 amino acids. This CDR3 reads CASEGGTGPPAASQETQYF. CDR3 sequence (DNA): TGCGCCAGCGAGGGAGGGACAGGCCCTCCGGCGGCGAGCCAAGAGACCCAGTACTTC.

The V and J genes are TRBV28 and TRBJ1-5; D uncertain. Trimming took off 3 bases at V and 2 bases at J, with 2 bases between the two ends. The CDR3 extends over 12 amino acids. Germline lookup yields CDR1 MDHEN and CDR2 SYDVKM. CDR3 region: CASSFGNQPQHF. The DNA for the CDR3 is TGTGCCAGCAGTTTCGGCAATCAGCCCCAGCATTTT.

The chain is built from TRBV6-2 or TRBV6-3 and TRBJ1-6; 9 positions match TRBD1. CDR3 length: 16 residues. The germline CDR1 and CDR2 sequences are MNHEY and SVGEGT. The ends lost 4 bases at V and 7 bases at J; junction bases unmatched: 8. The CDR3 DNA follows: TGTGCCAGCAGTTGGACGGGACAGGGATACAATTCACCCCTCCACTTT. Translation gives CASSWTGQGYNSPLHF.

The chain employs TRBV6-5 and TRBJ1-5; 9 bases line up with TRBD1. This CDR3 spans 13 amino acids. Germline values: CDR1 MNHEY, CDR2 SVGAGI. V was pared by 6 bases and J by 7 bases, with 4 bases of the junction left unmatched. This CDR3 reads CASSRQGGQPQHF. As DNA, the CDR3 is TGTGCCAGCAGCCGACAGGGGGGCCAGCCCCAGCATTTT.

This clone was seen once. This chain connects TRBV7-9 to TRBJ2-3, with D perhaps matching TRBD2 (6 bases). Germline-derived CDR1 and CDR2 are SEHNR and FQNEAQ (reference sequence). The CDR3 is made up of 15 amino acids. Trimming pared 6 bases from V and 1 base from J, leaving 14 bases between. The CDR3 spells CASSPPRERTDTQYF. For the CDR3, the DNA is TGTGCCAGCAGTCCCCCACGGGAGCGCACAGATACGCAGTATTTT.

The V gene is TRBV18, the J gene TRBJ2-1; TRBD2 matches 7 bases. Trimming took 2 bases from V and 1 from J; bases not matched to a gene: 2. Germline CDR1 and CDR2: KGHSH and LQKENI. The CDR3 runs to 15 residues. The CDR3 here is CASSPVRGSYNEQFF. The CDR3 DNA sequence: TGTGCCAGCTCACCAGTGCGGGGGTCCTACAATGAGCAGTTCTTC. Together with reference TRBV18 and TRBJ2-1, the CDR3 gives the full variable domain: NAGVMQNPRHLVRRRGQEARLRCSPMKGHSHVYWYRQLPEEGLKFMVYLQKENIIDESGMPKERFSAEFPKEGPSILRIQQVVRGDSAAYFCASSPVRGSYNEQFFGPGTRLTVL.

CDR3 sequence reads: CASSWDSVKEKLFF. The DNA for the CDR3 is TGCGCCAGCAGCTGGGACAGCGTAAAGGAAAAACTGTTTTTT. The chain joins TRBV5-1 to TRBJ1-4; 7 nucleotides agree with TRBD1. Germline trimming cut 3 bases from V and 8 bases from J; bases unmatched to any gene: 7. Per the germline V gene, CDR1 is SGHRS and CDR2 is YFSETQ. CDR3 length equals 14 residues.

The chain is built from TRBV5-8 and TRBJ2-5, with 7 bases identical to TRBD2. Trimming at V came to 4 bases and at J to 3 bases, leaving 6 bases not matched to a gene. The CDR3 sequence is 14 residues long. Germline V gene sequence: CDR1 SGHTS, CDR2 YDEGEE. The DNA of the CDR3 is TGTGCCAGCAGCGCAGCGCTAGCGGAAGAGACCCAGTACTTC. This sequence encodes CASSAALAEETQYF. The full variable domain, rest sourced from reference TRBV5-8 and TRBJ2-5, is EAGVTQSPTHLIKTRGQQATLRCSPISGHTSVYWYQQALGLGLQFLLWYDEGEERNRGNFPPRFSGRQFPNYSSELNVNALELEDSALYLCASSAALAEETQYFGPGTRLLVL.

The rearrangement uses TRBV18 and TRBJ2-7; 11 bases are a match to TRBD1. Germline CDR1 is KGHSH and CDR2 is LQKENI. The CDR3 is 15 residues long. With V trimmed by 5 bases and J by 5 bases, 8 bases remained unmatched. The CDR3 sequence: CASSYQGQGVDEQYF. CDR3 in DNA: TGTGCCAGCTCATACCAGGGACAGGGGGTTGACGAGCAGTACTTC.

This sequence joins TRBV7-2 and TRBJ1-4; possibly TRBD1 for D (5 bases). The germline V gene encodes CDR1 SGHTA and CDR2 FQGNSA. The CDR3 covers 16 residues. Trimming shortened V by 3 bases and J by 8 bases, and 19 bases separated the two germline ends. This CDR3 is CASSFKSGGAGEKLFF. The CDR3 coding sequence is TGTGCCAGCAGCTTTAAATCGGGGGGAGCGGGAGAAAAACTGTTTTTT.

The V gene is TRBV9, the J gene TRBJ2-1, with TRBD2 identical over 9 bases. V trimming: 2 bases; J trimming: 4 bases; junction bases outside the gene matches: 7. Germline V gene sequence: CDR1 SGDLS, CDR2 YYNGEE. CDR3 length: 16 amino acids. The CDR3 DNA reads as TGTGCCAGCAGCGTGACCAGACTAGCGGAGTACAATGAGCAGTTCTTC. It is translated as CASSVTRLAEYNEQFF.

The chain recombines TRBV24-1 with TRBJ2-7; D is perhaps TRBD2 (5 bases). CDR1 is KGHDR and CDR2 is SFDVKD in the germline V gene. The CDR3 sequence is 13 residues long. V was shortened by 6 bases and J by 3 bases, with 11 bases between the two germline ends. The CDR3 spells CATSKVAFYEQYF. CDR3 coding DNA: TGTGCCACCAGTAAGGTAGCGTTCTACGAGCAGTACTTC.

The chain joins TRBV14 to TRBJ1-2; a possible D gene is TRBD1 (5 bases). Per germline, CDR1 SGHDN and CDR2 FVKESK. The CDR3 has 13 residues. Trimming pared 6 bases from V and 7 bases from J, leaving 15 bases between. CDR3 sequence: CASSLRDGAGYTF. The CDR3 DNA reads TGTGCCAGCAGTTTAAGGGATGGGGCTGGCTACACCTTC.

This sequence joins TRBV6-6 and TRBJ2-5; 9 positions agree with TRBD1. V lost 4 bases to trimming and J lost 2 bases; unmatched junction nucleotides: 2. Germline V lookup: CDR1 MNHNY, CDR2 SVGAGI (reference sequence). The CDR3 is 14 amino acids. In nucleotides, the CDR3 is TGTGCCAGCAGTTGGGGACAGGGTCAAGAGACCCAGTACTTC. This encodes CASSWGQGQETQYF.

The rearrangement joins TRBV7-9 to TRBJ1-6; D perhaps matches TRBD1 (5 bases). Per the germline V gene, CDR1 is SEHNR and CDR2 is FQNEAQ (reference sequence). V lost 1 base to trimming and J lost 9 bases, with 13 bases between them. The length of the CDR3 is 15 residues. CDR3 in amino acids: CASSLVTGWSSPLHF. The CDR3, as DNA: TGTGCCAGCAGCTTAGTCACAGGATGGAGTTCACCCCTCCACTTT.

This clone was detected only a few times. The rearrangement links TRBV30 to TRBJ2-2; D is possibly TRBD2 (6 bases). Trimming took off 8 bases at V and 0 bases at J, with 13 bases between the two ends. Germline V CDR1 and CDR2: GTSNPN, SVGIG (reference sequence). The CDR3 spans 14 residues. The CDR3 sequence is CARGIQSNTGELFF. In DNA, the CDR3 is TGTGCCCGGGGGATACAGTCGAACACCGGGGAGCTGTTTTTT.

The rearrangement links TRBV11-2 to TRBJ2-1; 8 nucleotides match TRBD1. Germline CDR1 and CDR2: SGHAT and FQNNGV. With V trimmed by 5 bases and J by 7 bases, 10 bases remained unmatched. This CDR3 comprises 15 residues. Here the CDR3 DNA reads TGTGCCAGCAGCCCTCAGGGGGCACTTTTAAATGAGCAGTTCTTC. It is translated as CASSPQGALLNEQFF. The complete variable domain, with remaining parts taken from reference TRBV11-2 and TRBJ2-1, reads EAGVAQSPRYKIIEKRQSVAFWCNPISGHATLYWYQQILGQGPKLLIQFQNNGVVDDSQLPKDRFSAERLKGVDSTLKIQPAKLEDSAVYLCASSPQGALLNEQFFGPGTRLTVL.

The gene calls are TRBV2 and TRBJ2-6; D is uncertain. There are 16 residues in the CDR3. The V gene lost 1 base and the J gene lost 0 bases, with 7 bases spanning the gap. Germline assignment: CDR1 SNHLY and CDR2 FYNNEI. CDR3: CASSEGRISGANVLTF. The DNA of the CDR3 is TGTGCCAGCAGTGAAGGGCGGATCTCTGGGGCCAACGTCCTGACTTTC.

The genes are TRBV2 and TRBJ1-1; TRBD1 aligns across 8 bases. Germline V CDR1 and CDR2: SNHLY, FYNNEI. Trimming at V came to 6 bases and at J to 1 base, leaving 10 bases not matched to a gene. The CDR3 covers 16 residues. The CDR3 coding sequence is TGTGCCAGCAGCCGGACAGGGTTTATATCGAACACTGAAGCTTTCTTT. Amino acids: CASSRTGFISNTEAFF.

The chain recombines TRBV7-8 with TRBJ1-3; 7 nucleotides align to TRBD1. The CDR3 consists of 14 residues. CDR1 and CDR2 (germline): SGHVS, FQNEAQ. V was clipped by 3 bases and J by 3 bases; unmatched bases: 2. The CDR3 region is CASSFAGGGNTIYF. The CDR3 DNA follows: TGTGCCAGCAGCTTTGCAGGGGGTGGAAACACCATATATTTT.

Here the CDR3 DNA reads TGCGCCAGCAGTCCTCCTAGGAGGGACAGGGAGGTGGATAGCAATCAGCCCCAGCATTTT. Its protein product is CASSPPRRDREVDSNQPQHF. The V gene is TRBV23-1, the J gene TRBJ1-5; 9 bases line up with TRBD1. TRBV23-1 is labeled an ORF, and its function is uncertain. V was clipped by 4 bases and J by 0 bases; unmatched bases: 16. This CDR3 contains 20 residues.

V is TRBV6-5 and J is TRBJ1-2; 8 bases line up with TRBD1. The V gene's germline CDR1 is MNHEY and CDR2 SVGAGI. The CDR3 length is 15 residues. With V trimmed by 0 bases and J by 6 bases, 6 bases remained unmatched. CDR3 region: CASSYSGRGRNGYTF. Here the CDR3 DNA reads TGTGCCAGCAGTTACTCTGGCAGGGGGCGAAATGGCTACACCTTC.